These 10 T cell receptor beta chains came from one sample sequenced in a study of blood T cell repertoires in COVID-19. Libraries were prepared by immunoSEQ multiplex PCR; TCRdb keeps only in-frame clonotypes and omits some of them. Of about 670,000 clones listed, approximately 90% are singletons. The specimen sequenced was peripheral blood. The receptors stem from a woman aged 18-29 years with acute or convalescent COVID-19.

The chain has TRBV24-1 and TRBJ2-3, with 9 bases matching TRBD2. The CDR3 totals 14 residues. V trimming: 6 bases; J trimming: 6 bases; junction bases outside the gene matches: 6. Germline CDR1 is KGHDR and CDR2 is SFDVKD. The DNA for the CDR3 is TGTGCCACCAGTCTGCGGGGGGGCGGGGATACGCAGTATTTT. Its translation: CATSLRGGGDTQYF.

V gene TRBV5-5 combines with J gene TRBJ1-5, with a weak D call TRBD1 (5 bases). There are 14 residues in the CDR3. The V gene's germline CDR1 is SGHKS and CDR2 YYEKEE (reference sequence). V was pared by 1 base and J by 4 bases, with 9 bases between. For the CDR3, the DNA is TGTGCCAGCAGCTTGATCGGGGGGAATCAGCCCCAGCATTTT. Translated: CASSLIGGNQPQHF.

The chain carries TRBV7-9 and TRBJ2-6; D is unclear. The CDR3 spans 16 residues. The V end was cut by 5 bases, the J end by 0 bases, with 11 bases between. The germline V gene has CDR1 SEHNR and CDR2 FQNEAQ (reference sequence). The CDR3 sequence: CASSRVQASGANVLTF. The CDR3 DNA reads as TGTGCCAGCAGCAGAGTGCAGGCCTCTGGGGCCAACGTCCTGACTTTC.

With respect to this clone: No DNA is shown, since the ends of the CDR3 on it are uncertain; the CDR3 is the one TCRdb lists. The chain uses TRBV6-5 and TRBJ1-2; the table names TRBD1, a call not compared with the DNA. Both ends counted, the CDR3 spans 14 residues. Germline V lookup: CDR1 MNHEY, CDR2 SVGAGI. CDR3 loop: CASSTSTGKYGYTF.

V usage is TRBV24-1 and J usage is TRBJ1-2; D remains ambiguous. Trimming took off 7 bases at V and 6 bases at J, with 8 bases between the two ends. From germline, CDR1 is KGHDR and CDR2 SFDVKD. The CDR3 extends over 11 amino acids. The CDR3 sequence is CATSARDGYTF. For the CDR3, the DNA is TGTGCCACCAGCGCTCGGGATGGCTACACCTTC.

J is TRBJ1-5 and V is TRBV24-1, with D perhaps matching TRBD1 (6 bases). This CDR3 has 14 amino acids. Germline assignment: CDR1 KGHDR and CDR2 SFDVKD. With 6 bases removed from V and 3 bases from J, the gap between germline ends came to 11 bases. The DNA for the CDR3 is TGTGCCACCAGTCCCGGACAGCACAATCAGCCCCAGCATTTT. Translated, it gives CATSPGQHNQPQHF.

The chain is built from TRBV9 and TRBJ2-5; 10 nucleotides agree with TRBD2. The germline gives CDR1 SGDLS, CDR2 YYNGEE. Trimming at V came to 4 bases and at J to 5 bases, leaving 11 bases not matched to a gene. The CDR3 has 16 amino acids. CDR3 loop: CASSPWSGGAAETQYF. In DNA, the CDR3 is TGTGCCAGCAGCCCCTGGAGCGGGGGGGCTGCGGAGACCCAGTACTTC.

The chain's CDR3 is CASSLARTGVYNSPLHF. The CDR3 DNA is TGTGCCAGCAGCTTAGCGCGGACAGGGGTTTATAATTCACCCCTCCACTTT. This rearrangement joins TRBV7-2 to TRBJ1-6, with 9 bases identical to TRBD1. V was pared by 0 bases and J by 4 bases, with 4 bases of the junction left unmatched. The CDR3 covers 17 residues. Germline CDR1 SGHTA, CDR2 FQGNSA.

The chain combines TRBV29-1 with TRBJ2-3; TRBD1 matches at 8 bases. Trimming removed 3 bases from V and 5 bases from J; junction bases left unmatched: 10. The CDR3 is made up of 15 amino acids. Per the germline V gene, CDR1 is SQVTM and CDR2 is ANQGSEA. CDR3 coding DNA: TGCAGCGTTGAGTTCAGGCAGGGGGCAAGAGATACGCAGTATTTT. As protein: CSVEFRQGARDTQYF.

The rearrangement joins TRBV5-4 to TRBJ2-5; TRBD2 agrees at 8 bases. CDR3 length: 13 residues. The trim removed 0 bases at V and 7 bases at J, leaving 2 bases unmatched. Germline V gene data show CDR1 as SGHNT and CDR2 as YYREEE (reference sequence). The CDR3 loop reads CASSLEAGGTQYF. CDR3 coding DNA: TGTGCCAGCAGCTTGGAGGCGGGGGGGACCCAGTACTTC.